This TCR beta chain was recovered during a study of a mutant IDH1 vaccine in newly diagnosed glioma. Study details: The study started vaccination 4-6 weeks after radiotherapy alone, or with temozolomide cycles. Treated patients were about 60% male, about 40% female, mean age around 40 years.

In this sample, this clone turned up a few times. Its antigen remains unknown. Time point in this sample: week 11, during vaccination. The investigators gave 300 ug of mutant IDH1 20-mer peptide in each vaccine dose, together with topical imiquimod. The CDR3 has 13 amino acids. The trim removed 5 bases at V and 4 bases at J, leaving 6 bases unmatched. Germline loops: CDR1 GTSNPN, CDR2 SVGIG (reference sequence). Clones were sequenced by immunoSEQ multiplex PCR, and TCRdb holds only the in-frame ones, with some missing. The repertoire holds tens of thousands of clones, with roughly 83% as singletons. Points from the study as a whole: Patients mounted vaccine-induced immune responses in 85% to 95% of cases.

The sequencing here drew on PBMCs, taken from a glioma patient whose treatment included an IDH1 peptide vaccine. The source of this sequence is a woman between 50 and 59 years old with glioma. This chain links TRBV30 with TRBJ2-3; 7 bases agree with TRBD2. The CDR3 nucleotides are TGTGCCTGGTCCGGACTAGTGGCAGATACGCAGTATTTT. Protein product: CAWSGLVADTQYF.